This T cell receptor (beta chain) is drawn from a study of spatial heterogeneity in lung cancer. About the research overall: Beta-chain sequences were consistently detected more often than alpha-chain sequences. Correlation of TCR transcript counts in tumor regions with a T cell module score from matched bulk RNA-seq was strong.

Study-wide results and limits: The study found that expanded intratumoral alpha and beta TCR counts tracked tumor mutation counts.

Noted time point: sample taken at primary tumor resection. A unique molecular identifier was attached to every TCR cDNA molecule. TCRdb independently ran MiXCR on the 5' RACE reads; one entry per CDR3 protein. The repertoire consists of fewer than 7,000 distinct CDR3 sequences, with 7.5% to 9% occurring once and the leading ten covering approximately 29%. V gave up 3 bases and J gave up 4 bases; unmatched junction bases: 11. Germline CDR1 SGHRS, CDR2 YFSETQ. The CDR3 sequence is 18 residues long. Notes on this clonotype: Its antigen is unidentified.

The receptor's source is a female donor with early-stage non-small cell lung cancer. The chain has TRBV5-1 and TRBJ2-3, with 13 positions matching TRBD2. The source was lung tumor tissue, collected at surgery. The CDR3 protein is CASSWTSGSGTGADTQYF. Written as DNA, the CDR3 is TGCGCCAGCAGCTGGACTAGCGGGAGTGGAACAGGGGCAGATACGCAGTATTTT. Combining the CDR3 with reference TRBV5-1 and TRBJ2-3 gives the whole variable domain KAGVTQTPRYLIKTRGQQVTLSCSPISGHRSVSWYQQTPGQGLQFLFEYFSETQRNKGNFPGRFSGRQFSNSRSEMNVSTLELGDSALYLCASSWTSGSGTGADTQYFGPGTRLTVL.